One sample yielded the 18 T cell receptor beta chains listed below, sequenced in a study of a mutant IDH1 vaccine in newly diagnosed glioma. The antigens these receptors bind are not known. The assay was immunoSEQ multiplex PCR, and TCRdb's table has in-frame clones only and misses some. Altogether over 65,000 clones are present, about four fifths being singletons, with the ten largest covering about 12%. The time point is: week 35, safety follow-up. Doses of 300 ug of mutant IDH1 20-mer peptide were given with topical imiquimod. This sample comprised PBMCs, obtained from a glioma patient whose treatment included an IDH1 peptide vaccine. All receptors derive from a man younger than 35 with glioma.

This clone was seen a few times. The CDR3 DNA sequence: TGTGCCTGGAGTTGGGTGGGGAACACTGAAGCTTTCTTT. Encoded protein: CAWSWVGNTEAFF. The rearrangement uses TRBV30 and TRBJ1-1; the D is unclear. This CDR3 is 13 amino acids long. The V and J ends lost 2 bases and 1 base respectively, with 8 bases between them. Germline V gene data show CDR1 as GTSNPN and CDR2 as SVGIG (reference sequence).

The J gene is TRBJ1-3, the V gene TRBV4-3; possible D gene TRBD1, 6 bases. The CDR3 covers 14 residues. The ends were cut back, 3 bases at V and 8 bases at J, with 14 bases in the middle. From germline, CDR1 is LGHNA and CDR2 YSLEER. The CDR3 protein is CASSHTGQADTIYF. CDR3 DNA: TGCGCCAGCAGCCATACGGGACAAGCGGACACCATATATTTT.

The chain is built from TRBV7-9 and TRBJ1-3; D possibly corresponds to TRBD1 (6 bases). The CDR3 covers 16 residues. Germline lookup yields CDR1 SEHNR and CDR2 FQNEAQ (reference sequence). The V gene lost 3 bases and the J gene lost 2 bases, with 14 bases spanning the gap. The CDR3 nucleotides are TGTGCCAGCAGCTTCAGGCGGGGGGCGACTGGAAACACCATATATTTT. Encoded protein: CASSFRRGATGNTIYF. Complete variable domain (other parts from reference TRBV7-9 and TRBJ1-3): DTGVSQNPRHKITKRGQNVTFRCDPISEHNRLYWYRQTLGQGPEFLTYFQNEAQLEKSRLLSDRFSAERPKGSFSTLEIQRTEQGDSAMYLCASSFRRGATGNTIYFGEGSWLTVV.

The chain uses TRBV6-5 and TRBJ2-6, with a possible D match to TRBD2 (6 bases). Germline V gene data show CDR1 as MNHEY and CDR2 as SVGAGI. V shed 2 bases and J shed 6 bases, with 11 bases lying between them. This CDR3 is 15 amino acids long. The chain's CDR3 is CASSYGGVSANVLTF. The DNA of the CDR3 is TGTGCCAGCAGTTACGGAGGGGTTTCGGCCAACGTCCTGACTTTC.

The chain recombines TRBV5-1 with TRBJ1-1; tentatively, D is TRBD1 (6 bases). The CDR3 extends over 14 amino acids. V was clipped by 5 bases and J by 2 bases, with 13 bases between them. Germline CDR1 SGHRS, CDR2 YFSETQ. CDR3 nucleotides: TGCGCCAGCAGGGGGGACAACTCTAACACTGAAGCTTTCTTT. Translated, it gives CASRGDNSNTEAFF.

The gene calls are TRBV28 and TRBJ1-2; 7 nucleotides agree with TRBD1. J lost 8 bases, V lost 5 bases, and 8 bases had no gene match. Looked up from germline, CDR1 is MDHEN and CDR2 is SYDVKM. This CDR3 spans 13 amino acids. The CDR3 loop reads CASSIPTGRGYTF. Written as DNA, the CDR3 is TGTGCCAGCAGTATCCCGACAGGGCGGGGCTACACCTTC.

J is TRBJ2-7 and V is TRBV10-1; possibly TRBD2 for D (6 bases). Germline CDR1 WNHNN, CDR2 SYGVQD (reference sequence). Trimming stripped 0 bases from V and 0 bases from J, with 18 bases between. This CDR3 comprises 18 residues. The CDR3 here is CASSESTGRFPPSYEQYF. Written as DNA, the CDR3 is TGCGCCAGCAGTGAGTCGACGGGGAGGTTCCCCCCCTCCTACGAGCAGTACTTC.

About this clone: This specimen includes other DNA sequences encoding the same CDR3. The chain combines TRBV5-1 with TRBJ1-2; D perhaps matches TRBD1 (5 bases). The CDR3 covers 14 residues. The V end was cut by 0 bases, the J end by 1 base, with 7 bases between. Germline loops: CDR1 SGHRS, CDR2 YFSETQ. CDR3 coding DNA: TGCGCCAGCAGCTTGGGGCAGGGTAACTATGGCTACACCTTC. Residues: CASSLGQGNYGYTF.

The genes are TRBV4-1 and TRBJ1-2, with D unresolved. The CDR3 is 15 residues long. Germline V gene data show CDR1 as MGHRA and CDR2 as YSYEKL. V lost 0 bases, J lost 7 bases, and 15 bases lay in between. CDR3 bases: TGCGCCAGCAGCCAAGATGTGCGGGCAGGAGGTGGCTACACCTTC. It yields the protein CASSQDVRAGGGYTF.

V usage is TRBV6-5 and J usage is TRBJ2-7; D is possibly TRBD1 or TRBD2 (5 bases each). CDR1 is MNHEY, CDR2 SVGAGI, per germline. The CDR3 has 14 residues. Deletions cut 6 bases from V and 0 bases from J, with 12 bases between. DNA for the CDR3: TGTGCCAGCAGAAGGGACGGGACCTCCTACGAGCAGTACTTC. As protein: CASRRDGTSYEQYF.

The chain is built from TRBV4-2 and TRBJ2-7; 8 positions agree with TRBD1. Trimming took 1 base from V and 3 from J; bases not matched to a gene: 8. CDR1 and CDR2 (germline): LGHNA, YNFKEQ. This CDR3 spans 16 amino acids. The DNA for the CDR3 is TGTGCCAGCAGCCAAGCAACAGGGGGTCTTAGCTACGAGCAGTACTTC. Its translation: CASSQATGGLSYEQYF.

The rearrangement joins TRBV7-2 to TRBJ2-2; unclear D gene. CDR1 is SGHTA, CDR2 FQGNSA, per germline. V lost 4 bases, J lost 4 bases, and 10 bases lay in between. This CDR3 spans 14 amino acids. CDR3 bases: TGTGCCAGCAGCTCCCAGTCCCGCACCGGGGAGCTGTTTTTT. Translation: CASSSQSRTGELFF.

The rearrangement links TRBV6-6 to TRBJ1-3, with D unclear. The V gene lost 5 bases and the J gene lost 0 bases, with 14 bases spanning the gap. CDR1 and CDR2 (germline): MNHNY, SVGAGI (reference sequence). The CDR3 length is 16 residues. CDR3 sequence: CASSRPPERSGNTIYF. Written as DNA, the CDR3 is TGTGCCAGCAGTCGACCTCCCGAGCGCTCTGGAAACACCATATATTTT.

V usage is TRBV5-5 and J usage is TRBJ2-7; D is unclear. Per germline, CDR1 SGHKS and CDR2 YYEKEE (reference sequence). Trimming cost V 2 bases and J 3 bases, with 6 bases left between them. The CDR3 extends over 12 amino acids. CDR3 amino acids: CASSFIGYEQYF. DNA of the CDR3: TGTGCCAGCAGCTTCATCGGCTACGAGCAGTACTTC. Drawing the rest from reference TRBV5-5 and TRBJ2-7, the complete variable domain is DAGVTQSPTHLIKTRGQQVTLRCSPISGHKSVSWYQQVLGQGPQFIFQYYEKEERGRGNFPDRFSARQFPNYSSELNVNALLLGDSALYLCASSFIGYEQYFGPGTRLTVT.

This chain links TRBV30 with TRBJ2-1; 7 bases align to TRBD2. The CDR3 consists of 18 residues. The germline gives CDR1 GTSNPN, CDR2 SVGIG (reference sequence). J gave up 0 bases and V 0 bases, and 11 bases lay outside the gene matches. As DNA, the CDR3 is TGTGCCTGGAGTGTAGGGGTTAGCGGGTACAGCTCCTACAATGAGCAGTTCTTC. It encodes CAWSVGVSGYSSYNEQFF.

This clone has a handful of counts. The V call is TRBV30, the J call TRBJ1-5; D uncertain. Per germline, CDR1 GTSNPN and CDR2 SVGIG (reference sequence). The V end lost 0 bases, the J end lost 3 bases, and 6 bases lay between the germline ends. The CDR3 has 13 amino acids. CDR3 in DNA: TGTGCCTGGAGTGTACAGAACAATCAGCCCCAGCATTTT. Translating gives CAWSVQNNQPQHF. Full variable domain (rest looked up from reference TRBV30 and TRBJ1-5): SQTIHQWPATLVQPVGSPLSLECTVEGTSNPNLYWYRQAAGRGLQLLFYSVGIGQISSEVPQNLSASRPQDRQFILSSKKLLLSDSGFYLCAWSVQNNQPQHFGDGTRLSIL.

The rearrangement uses TRBV2 and TRBJ1-1; D may be TRBD1 (5 bases). The CDR3 runs to 15 residues. Trimming pared 3 bases from V and 7 bases from J, leaving 18 bases between. Germline V gives CDR1 SNHLY, CDR2 FYNNEI. The CDR3 spells CASSEGRGGSREAFF. The CDR3 DNA reads TGTGCCAGCAGTGAGGGGCGGGGGGGGTCTCGTGAAGCTTTCTTT.

This clone turned up a few times. The chain combines TRBV7-3 with TRBJ2-2; D gene unclear. CDR3 size: 12 residues. Germline V lookup: CDR1 SGHTA, CDR2 FQGTGA. The V and J ends lost 5 bases and 3 bases respectively, with 4 bases between them. Here the CDR3 reads CASSRYTGELFF. The CDR3 DNA is TGTGCCAGCAGCCGGTACACCGGGGAGCTGTTTTTT.